A single sample gave rise to the 19 T cell receptor beta chains below, sequenced in a study of T cell repertoires in cytomegalovirus infection. These receptors' targets are unknown. TCRdb independently ran MiXCR on the reads; one entry per CDR3 protein. The sample records about 340,000 distinct CDR3 sequences, 25% to 35% being singletons. Material: cultured PBMCs, obtained from culture after CMV antigen stimulation. These receptors originate from a human donor in good health (CMV status not recorded). Some clones in this sample may be carry-over from other donors' samples.

This clonotype was recorded at least ten times. The chain combines TRBV7-2 with TRBJ2-5; 7 bases match TRBD2. The CDR3 sequence is 17 residues long. Germline assignment: CDR1 SGHTA and CDR2 FQGNSA. After removal of 5 bases from V and 2 bases from J, the junction contained 14 bases not matched to a gene. DNA for the CDR3: TGTGCCAGCAGCCAGGGAGCGGGGTCCAATATTCAAGAGACCCAGTACTTC. Its protein is CASSQGAGSNIQETQYF.

This clonotype came up many times. The chain carries TRBV7-2 and TRBJ1-1, with D possibly matching TRBD1 (5 bases). V dropped 5 bases and J dropped 0 bases, with 10 bases sitting between them. The CDR3 is made up of 14 amino acids. Germline CDR1 and CDR2: SGHTA and FQGNSA. The CDR3 reads CASSIDRLNTEAFF. Written as DNA, the CDR3 is TGTGCCAGCAGCATCGACAGACTGAACACTGAAGCTTTCTTT.

J is TRBJ2-3 and V is TRBV11-3; TRBD1 aligns across 7 bases. The CDR3 length is 15 residues. Germline V gives CDR1 SGHNT, CDR2 YENEEA. After removal of 5 bases from V and 2 bases from J, the junction contained 7 bases not matched to a gene. This chain's CDR3 is CASSLGQLNTDTQYF. The CDR3 coding sequence is TGTGCCAGCAGCCTGGGACAGCTAAACACAGATACGCAGTATTTT.

The chain employs TRBV20-1 and TRBJ2-3; tentative D call: TRBD2 (5 bases). In germline, CDR1 is DFQATT, CDR2 SNEGSKA (reference sequence). With 5 bases removed from V and 2 bases from J, the gap between germline ends came to 20 bases. The CDR3 is made up of 16 amino acids. CDR3 DNA sequence: TGCAGTGCTCACGCCCCTGGGCGGGCAACCACAGATACGCAGTATTTT. Translating gives CSAHAPGRATTDTQYF.

The chain employs TRBV19 and TRBJ2-7; 9 bases are shared with TRBD1. Looked up from germline, CDR1 is LNHDA and CDR2 is SQIVND (reference sequence). This CDR3 is built from 14 residues. With 6 bases clipped from V and 4 bases from J, the junction kept 7 bases outside the gene matches. CDR3 protein: CASSEDRGSYEQYF. CDR3 nucleotide sequence: TGTGCCAGTAGCGAGGACAGGGGCTCATACGAGCAGTACTTC.

This clonotype was counted ten times or more. The chain employs TRBV7-2 and TRBJ1-3, with unresolved D. Germline assignment: CDR1 SGHTA and CDR2 FQGNSA. V gave up 9 bases and J gave up 0 bases, with 15 bases separating them. This CDR3 is 15 amino acids long. DNA of the CDR3: TGTGCCAGTTCGCGAGCAGGAATCTCTGGAAACACCATATATTTT. Its translation: CASSRAGISGNTIYF.

This clonotype was found many times. The rearrangement uses TRBV7-2 and TRBJ2-3; 10 bases agree with TRBD1. The CDR3 totals 15 residues. Germline V lookup: CDR1 SGHTA, CDR2 FQGNSA. With 5 bases clipped from V and 1 base from J, the junction kept 3 bases outside the gene matches. CDR3 in DNA: TGTGCCAGCAGCACCGGGACAGGGGGCACAGATACGCAGTATTTT. This translates into CASSTGTGGTDTQYF.

The genes are TRBV6-1 and TRBJ1-4; D is unclear. The CDR3 loop spans 12 amino acids. V was clipped by 6 bases and J by 4 bases, with 6 bases between them. From germline, CDR1 is MNHNS and CDR2 SASEGT. The CDR3 region has the DNA TGTGCCAGCAGGGGAAATAATGAAAAACTGTTTTTT. Translation: CASRGNNEKLFF.

The V gene is TRBV11-2, the J gene TRBJ1-2, with no clear D. V lost 2 bases and J 8 bases, leaving 24 bases between the germline ends. The CDR3 covers 17 residues. Germline V lookup: CDR1 SGHAT, CDR2 FQNNGV. The CDR3, as DNA: TGTGCCAGCAGCTTATGGCTAGGGCAGAGAGACTTCTCAGGCTACACCTTC. Its translation: CASSLWLGQRDFSGYTF.

The chain recombines TRBV19 with TRBJ1-4, with 9 bases fitting TRBD1. Germline CDR1 reads LNHDA; CDR2 reads SQIVND (reference sequence). This CDR3 is 14 amino acids long. The junction had 7 bases not matched to a gene; V was cut back by 6 bases and J by 8 bases. CDR3 DNA sequence: TGTGCCAGTAGGCATACAGGGGGCAACGAAAAACTGTTTTTT. It yields the protein CASRHTGGNEKLFF.

The chain has TRBV28 and TRBJ2-1, with 10 positions matching TRBD2. The CDR3 runs to 15 residues. V gave up 6 bases and J gave up 4 bases; unmatched junction bases: 6. Germline V CDR1 and CDR2: MDHEN, SYDVKM. Written as DNA, the CDR3 is TGTGCCAGCAGGTCCGGGACTAGCGTATACAATGAGCAGTTCTTC. This sequence encodes CASRSGTSVYNEQFF.

This clonotype was detected only a few times. The chain uses TRBV28 and TRBJ2-2; TRBD2 aligns across 12 bases. This CDR3 has 17 residues. In germline, CDR1 is MDHEN, CDR2 SYDVKM. The V and J ends lost 7 bases and 5 bases, in that order; junction bases with no gene match: 11. The CDR3 bases are TGTGCCAGCACCCCACCGGGACTAGCGGGTAGGACCGGGGAGCTGTTTTTT. Its protein is CASTPPGLAGRTGELFF.

This clonotype came up a few times. V is TRBV2 and J is TRBJ1-2; unclear D gene. V was shortened by 6 bases and J by 7 bases, with 15 bases between the two germline ends. Germline V lookup: CDR1 SNHLY, CDR2 FYNNEI. This CDR3 has 13 amino acids. The CDR3 coding sequence is TGTGCCAGCAGCCGGGCCCTAGGTCCTGGCTACACCTTC. Amino acid sequence: CASSRALGPGYTF. Looking up the rest from reference TRBV2 and TRBJ1-2 gives the full variable domain: EPEVTQTPSHQVTQMGQEVILRCVPISNHLYFYWYRQILGQKVEFLVSFYNNEISEKSEIFDDQFSVERPDGSNFTLKIRSTKLEDSAMYFCASSRALGPGYTFGSGTRLTVV.

This clonotype was counted only a few times. The chain is built from TRBV24-1 and TRBJ1-1; maybe TRBD1 (5 bases). This CDR3 has 14 residues. V shed 4 bases and J shed 8 bases, with 16 bases lying between them. Looked up from germline, CDR1 is KGHDR and CDR2 is SFDVKD. The CDR3 DNA is TGTGCCACCAGTGAGGCAGGAGGTAGGGGCGAAGCTTTCTTT. It specifies CATSEAGGRGEAFF.

Only a few counts were recorded for this clonotype. CDR3 DNA sequence: TGTGCCTCCAAAGGGACACGGAAGACTGAAGCTTTCTTT. This translates into CASKGTRKTEAFF. J is TRBJ1-1 and V is TRBV6-1, with D possibly matching TRBD1 (6 bases). This CDR3 region has 13 residues. Germline values: CDR1 MNHNS, CDR2 SASEGT. V shed 11 bases and J shed 5 bases, with 18 bases lying between them.

The J gene is TRBJ2-5, the V gene TRBV12-3 or TRBV12-4, with 9 bases lining up with TRBD1. The CDR3 runs 14 residues. The ends lost 4 bases at V and 5 bases at J; junction bases unmatched: 5. The CDR3 loop reads CASSSQGAGETQYF. The CDR3 DNA is TGTGCCAGCAGTTCACAGGGGGCTGGGGAGACCCAGTACTTC.

This clonotype was detected a few times. The V and J genes are TRBV7-2 and TRBJ2-1; TRBD2 agrees at 10 bases. The germline CDR1 and CDR2 sequences are SGHTA and FQGNSA. V shed 1 base, J shed 7 bases, and the junction held 7 bases outside the gene matches. The CDR3 is 16 residues long. CDR3 in DNA: TGTGCCAGCAGCTTAGTGGGAGCGGGAGGGCTTAATGAGCAGTTCTTC. Encoded protein: CASSLVGAGGLNEQFF.

The V and J genes are TRBV7-6 and TRBJ1-6, with TRBD1 matching 7 bases. Germline loops: CDR1 SGHVS, CDR2 FNYEAQ. V shed 3 bases and J 9 bases; nucleotides not matched to a gene: 5. This CDR3 has 14 residues. The CDR3 DNA is TGTGCCAGCAGCTTGACAGGGAGTGGTTCACCCCTCCACTTT. Its protein product is CASSLTGSGSPLHF.

This clonotype was counted only a few times. V and J are TRBV19 and TRBJ2-3; 12 bases align to TRBD2. V was clipped by 3 bases and J by 2 bases; unmatched bases: 3. This CDR3 contains 16 residues. The germline V gene encodes CDR1 LNHDA and CDR2 SQIVND (reference sequence). The CDR3 spells CASSIRTSGNTDTQYF. The CDR3 nucleotides are TGTGCCAGTAGTATCCGGACTAGCGGGAACACAGATACGCAGTATTTT.